This TCR beta chain was sequenced for a study of Ad26.COV2.S vaccination and SARS-CoV-2 variants. The study, taken as a whole, reports: Participants given vaccine showed non-spike TCR breadth similar to that of placebo recipients.

Noted treatment: roughly 19 received Ad26.COV2.S at low or high dose, single or two shots; roughly 5 received placebo; per-sample allocation not given. Sampling took place 63 days after the first vaccine or placebo injection. Notes on this clone: The antigen is not known.

The V end was cut by 8 bases, the J end by 3 bases, with 19 bases between. CDR3 size: 15 residues. In germline, CDR1 is KGHSH, CDR2 LQKENI. Generated by immunoSEQ multiplex PCR, the TCRdb table keeps only in-frame clones and is missing some. This table holds 200,000 to 300,000 clones, around 89% found once. Here the sequenced sample was peripheral blood, taken in a trial of Ad26.COV2.S vaccine versus placebo. This receptor was taken from a person aged 18-65 years who received the Ad26.COV2.S COVID-19 vaccine or a placebo. The chain links TRBV18 to TRBJ1-2; D possibly corresponds to TRBD1 (5 bases). CDR3 sequence reads: CASTQREGVDYGYTF. CDR3 bases: TGTGCCAGCACCCAACGGGAAGGGGTGGACTATGGCTACACCTTC.